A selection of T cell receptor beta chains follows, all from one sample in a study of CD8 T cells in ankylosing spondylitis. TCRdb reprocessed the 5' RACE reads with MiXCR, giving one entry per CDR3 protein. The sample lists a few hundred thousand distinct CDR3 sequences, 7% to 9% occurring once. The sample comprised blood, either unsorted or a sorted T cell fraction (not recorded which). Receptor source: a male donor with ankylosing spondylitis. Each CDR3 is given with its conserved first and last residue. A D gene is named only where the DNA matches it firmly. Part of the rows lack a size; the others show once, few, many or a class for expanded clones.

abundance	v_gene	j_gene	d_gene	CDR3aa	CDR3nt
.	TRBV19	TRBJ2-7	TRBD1	CASSPSGQSSYEQYF	TGTGCCAGTAGTCCATCGGGACAGAGCTCCTACGAGCAGTACTTC
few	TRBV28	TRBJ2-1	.	CASSLGELGPYNEQFF	TGTGCCAGCAGTTTAGGGGAACTAGGTCCCTACAATGAGCAGTTCTTC
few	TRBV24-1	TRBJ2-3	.	CATSSGGSDTQYF	TGTGCCACCAGTTCGGGGGGCTCTGATACGCAGTATTTT
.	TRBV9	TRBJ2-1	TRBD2	CASSVASGNHEQFF	TGTGCCAGCAGCGTAGCTAGCGGGAACCATGAGCAGTTCTTC
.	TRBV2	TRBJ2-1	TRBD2	CASTPSGIRRNEQFF	TGTGCCAGCACCCCCAGCGGGATCAGGCGTAATGAGCAGTTCTTC
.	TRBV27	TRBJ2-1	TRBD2	CASGAIAGRGEQFF	TGTGCCAGCGGGGCTATAGCGGGAAGGGGTGAGCAGTTCTTC
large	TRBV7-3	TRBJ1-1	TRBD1	CASSLRHPSRDRGAFF	TGTGCCAGCAGCTTACGACACCCCTCCCGGGACAGGGGTGCGTTCTTT
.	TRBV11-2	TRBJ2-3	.	CASSLGSNTDTQYF	TGTGCCAGCAGCTTGGGGAGCAACACAGATACGCAGTATTTT
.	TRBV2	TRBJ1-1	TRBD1	CASSGDRVNTEAFF	TGTGCCAGCAGTGGGGACAGGGTGAACACTGAAGCTTTCTTT
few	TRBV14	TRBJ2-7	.	CARAYEQYF	TGTGCCAGGGCCTACGAGCAGTACTTC
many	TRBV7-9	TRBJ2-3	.	CASSKLLDRGGDTQYF	TGTGCCAGCAGCAAACTCCTCGACAGGGGAGGGGATACGCAGTATTTT
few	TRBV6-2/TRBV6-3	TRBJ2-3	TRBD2	CASSYHPSGSGFPQYF	TGTGCCAGCAGTTACCATCCTAGCGGGAGCGGGTTTCCGCAGTATTTT
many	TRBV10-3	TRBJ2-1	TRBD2	CAISRGSNNEQFF	TGTGCCATCAGTCGCGGGAGCAACAATGAGCAGTTCTTC
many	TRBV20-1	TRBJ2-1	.	CSALREYYNEQFF	TGCAGTGCTCTACGGGAGTACTACAATGAGCAGTTCTTC
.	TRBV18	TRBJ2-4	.	CASSVAPGVAKNIQYF	TGTGCCAGCTCAGTCGCCCCGGGGGTAGCCAAAAACATTCAGTACTTC
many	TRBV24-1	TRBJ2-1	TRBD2	CATSDLDPLAGDYNEQFF	TGTGCCACCAGTGATTTAGATCCACTAGCGGGAGACTACAATGAGCAGTTCTTC
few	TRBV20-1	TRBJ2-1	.	CSASRAYNEQFF	TGCAGTGCTAGCCGCGCATACAATGAGCAGTTCTTC
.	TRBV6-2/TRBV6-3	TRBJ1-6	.	CASSKGHYNSPLHF	TGTGCCAGCAGTAAGGGACACTATAATTCACCCCTCCACTTT
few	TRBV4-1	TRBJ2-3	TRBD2	CASSQEFSASGFTDTQYF	TGCGCCAGCAGCCAAGAATTTTCCGCTAGCGGGTTCACGGATACGCAGTATTTT
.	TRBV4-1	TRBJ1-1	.	CASSRNREMNTEAFF	TGCGCCAGCAGCCGAAACAGGGAGATGAACACTGAAGCTTTCTTT
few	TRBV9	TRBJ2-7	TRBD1	CASSASGTDDDEQYF	TGTGCCAGCAGCGCCTCCGGGACAGACGACGACGAGCAGTACTTC
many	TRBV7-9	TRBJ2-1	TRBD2	CASSPGTTSGTYNEQFF	TGTGCCAGCAGCCCAGGGACGACTAGCGGGACCTACAATGAGCAGTTCTTC
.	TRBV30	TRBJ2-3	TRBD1	CAWNPGQSDTQYF	TGTGCCTGGAACCCGGGACAGTCAGATACGCAGTATTTT
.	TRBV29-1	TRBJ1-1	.	CSVSTVNTEAFF	TGCAGCGTTTCCACAGTGAACACTGAAGCTTTCTTT
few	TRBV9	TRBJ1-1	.	CASSTGMVNTEAFF	TGTGCCAGCAGCACCGGGATGGTAAACACTGAAGCTTTCTTT
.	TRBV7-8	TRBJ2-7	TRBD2	CASTPPTSARYEQYF	TGTGCCAGCACCCCCCCGACTAGCGCGCGCTACGAGCAGTACTTC
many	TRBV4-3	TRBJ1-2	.	CASSQGSGWHYTF	TGCGCCAGCAGCCAAGGTTCGGGGTGGCACTACACCTTC
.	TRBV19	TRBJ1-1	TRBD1	CASSTTGQLPNTEAFF	TGTGCCAGTAGTACGACGGGACAGCTACCGAACACTGAAGCTTTCTTT
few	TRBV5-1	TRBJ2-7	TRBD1	CASSNPGQGAYEQYF	TGCGCCAGCAGCAATCCGGGACAGGGGGCCTACGAGCAGTACTTC
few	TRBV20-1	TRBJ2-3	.	CSASPTTDTQYF	TGCAGTGCTAGTCCAACTACCGATACGCAGTATTTT
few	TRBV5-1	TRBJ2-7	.	CASSIYISYEQYF	TGCGCCAGCTCAATATATATCTCCTACGAGCAGTACTTC
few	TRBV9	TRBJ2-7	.	CASSVGGSLVEQYF	TGTGCCAGCAGCGTAGGGGGGAGCCTCGTCGAGCAGTACTTC
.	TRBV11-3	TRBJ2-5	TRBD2	CASSPRLAGAEETQYF	TGTGCCAGCAGCCCCCGACTAGCGGGAGCCGAAGAGACCCAGTACTTC
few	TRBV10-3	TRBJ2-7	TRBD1	CAISAPGGQGDYEQYF	TGTGCCATCAGTGCACCTGGGGGACAGGGCGACTACGAGCAGTACTTC
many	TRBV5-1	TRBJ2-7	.	CASSRRDEYEQYF	TGCGCCAGCAGCCGCCGGGACGAATACGAGCAGTACTTC
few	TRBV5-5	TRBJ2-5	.	CASSPPGAETQYF	TGTGCCAGCAGCCCGCCCGGTGCAGAGACCCAGTACTTC
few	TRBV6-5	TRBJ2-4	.	CASSYPGAAKNIQYF	TGTGCCAGCAGTTACCCAGGGGCAGCCAAAAACATTCAGTACTTC
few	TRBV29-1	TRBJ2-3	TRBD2	CSVGTSGVTDTQYF	TGCAGCGTTGGGACTAGCGGGGTGACAGATACGCAGTATTTT
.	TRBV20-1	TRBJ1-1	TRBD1	CSARDREDTEAFF	TGCAGTGCTAGGGACAGGGAGGACACTGAAGCTTTCTTT
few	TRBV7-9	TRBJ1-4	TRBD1	CASSFTTGRNEKLFF	TGTGCCAGCAGCTTCACGACAGGGAGGAATGAAAAACTGTTTTTT
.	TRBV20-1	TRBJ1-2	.	CSANTQPGGGYGYTF	TGCAGTGCGAACACCCAACCGGGGGGAGGCTATGGCTACACCTTC
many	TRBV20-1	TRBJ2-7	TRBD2	CSAREGLAGFYEQYF	TGCAGTGCTAGAGAGGGTCTAGCGGGTTTCTACGAGCAGTACTTC
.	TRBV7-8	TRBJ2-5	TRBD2	CASSLPSGGSGETQYF	TGTGCCAGCAGCTTACCTAGCGGGGGGTCGGGGGAGACCCAGTACTTC
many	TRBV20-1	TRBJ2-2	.	CSATQRNTGELFF	TGCAGTGCTACCCAGCGGAACACCGGGGAGCTGTTTTTT
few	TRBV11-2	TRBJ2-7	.	CASSRGGTVVDEQYF	TGTGCCAGCAGTCGAGGCGGGACTGTCGTCGACGAGCAGTACTTC
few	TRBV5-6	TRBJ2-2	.	CASSFGPTHLGELFF	TGTGCCAGCAGCTTTGGCCCGACTCACCTCGGGGAGCTGTTTTTT
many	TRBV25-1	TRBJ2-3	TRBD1	CASSEPGTGTDTQYF	TGTGCCAGCAGTGAACCCGGGACAGGAACAGATACGCAGTATTTT
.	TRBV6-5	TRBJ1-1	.	CASMRGTEAFF	TGTGCCAGCATGAGGGGCACTGAAGCTTTCTTT
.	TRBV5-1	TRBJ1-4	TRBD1	CASRQGATNEKLFF	TGCGCCAGCCGACAGGGGGCAACTAATGAAAAACTGTTTTTT
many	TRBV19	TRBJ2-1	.	CASSQAYNEQFF	TGTGCCAGTAGTCAGGCTTACAATGAGCAGTTCTTC
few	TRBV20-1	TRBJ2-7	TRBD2	CSASFGRAYLYEQYF	TGCAGTGCTAGCTTCGGGAGGGCCTATTTATACGAGCAGTACTTC